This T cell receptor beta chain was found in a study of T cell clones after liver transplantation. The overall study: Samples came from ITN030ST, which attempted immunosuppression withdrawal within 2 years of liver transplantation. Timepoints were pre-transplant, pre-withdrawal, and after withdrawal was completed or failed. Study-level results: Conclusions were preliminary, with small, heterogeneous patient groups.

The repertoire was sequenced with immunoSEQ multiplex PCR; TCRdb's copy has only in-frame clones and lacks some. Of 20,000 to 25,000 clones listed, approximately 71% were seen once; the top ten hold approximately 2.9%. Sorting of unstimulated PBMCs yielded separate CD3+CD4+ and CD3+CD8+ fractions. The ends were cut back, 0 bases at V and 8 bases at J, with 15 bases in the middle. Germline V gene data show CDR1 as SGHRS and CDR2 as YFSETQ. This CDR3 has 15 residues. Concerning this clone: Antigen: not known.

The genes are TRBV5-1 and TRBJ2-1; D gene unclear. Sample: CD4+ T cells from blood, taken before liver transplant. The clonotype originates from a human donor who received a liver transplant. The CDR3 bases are TGCGCCAGCAGCTTGGCCGGCACTTACACATATGAGCAGTTCTTC. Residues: CASSLAGTYTYEQFF.